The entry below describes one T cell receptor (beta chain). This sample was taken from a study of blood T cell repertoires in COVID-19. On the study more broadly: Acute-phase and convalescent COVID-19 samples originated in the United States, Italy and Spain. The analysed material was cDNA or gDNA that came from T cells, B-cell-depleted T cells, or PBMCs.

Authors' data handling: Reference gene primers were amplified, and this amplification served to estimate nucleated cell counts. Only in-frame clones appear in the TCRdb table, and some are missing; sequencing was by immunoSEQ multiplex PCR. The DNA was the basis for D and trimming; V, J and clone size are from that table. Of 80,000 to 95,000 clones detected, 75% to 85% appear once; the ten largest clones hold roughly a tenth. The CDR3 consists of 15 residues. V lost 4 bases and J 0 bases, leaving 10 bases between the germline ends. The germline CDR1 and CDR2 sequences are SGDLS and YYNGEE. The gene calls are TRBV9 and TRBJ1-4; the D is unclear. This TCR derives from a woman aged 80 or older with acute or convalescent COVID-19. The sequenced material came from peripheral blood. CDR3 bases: TGTGCCAGCAGCCCTTCCGTTGCAACTAATGAAAAACTGTTTTTT. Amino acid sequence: CASSPSVATNEKLFF. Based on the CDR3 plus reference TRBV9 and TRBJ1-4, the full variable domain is DSGVTQTPKHLITATGQRVTLRCSPRSGDLSVYWYQQSLDQGLQFLIQYYNGEERAKGNILERFSAQQFPDLHSELNLSSLELGDSALYFCASSPSVATNEKLFFGSGTQLSVL.